These 15 T cell receptor beta chains were all obtained from the same sample, sequenced in a study of blood T cell repertoires in COVID-19 (dated by TCRdb to between 2020 and 2021). The protocol used for the library was the immunoSEQ multiplex PCR assay. The table comes from immuneACCESS by way of TCRdb, which keeps in-frame sequences with V and J called. Part of the clones is missing from these tables; in studies checked, under half for an unresolved V gene and the rest for unknown reasons. The sample yields around 700,000 clones; 70% to 90% were counted once. The ten largest clones represent roughly 0.26% of the sample. Sequencing used peripheral blood. The source is a woman aged 18-29 years with acute or convalescent COVID-19.

This clone occurred once. This rearrangement joins TRBV3-1 (or the pseudogene TRBV3-2) to TRBJ1-4; TRBD1 aligns across 7 bases. In germline, CDR1 is LGHDT, CDR2 YNNKEL (reference sequence). The CDR3 spans 16 residues. V lost 4 bases, J lost 0 bases, and 5 bases stayed unmatched. The CDR3 DNA is TGTGCCAGCAGCCCCCGGGACAGCCCAACTAATGAAAAACTGTTTTTT. This sequence encodes CASSPRDSPTNEKLFF.

The gene calls are TRBV27 and TRBJ1-2, with 7 bases that match TRBD1. Germline CDR1 MNHEY, CDR2 SMNVEV (reference sequence). V trimming: 7 bases; J trimming: 8 bases; junction bases outside the gene matches: 13. The CDR3 runs 14 residues. The CDR3 DNA sequence: TGTGCCAGCACTCCCAGACAGGGCTTGCGAGGCTACACCTTC. Translated: CASTPRQGLRGYTF.

The V and J genes are TRBV28 and TRBJ1-3; D call uncertain. Germline V gene data show CDR1 as MDHEN and CDR2 as SYDVKM. The length of the CDR3 is 14 residues. V was cut by 4 bases and J by 0 bases, with 7 bases left in between. CDR3 sequence reads: CASSSTRSGNTIYF. CDR3 nucleotide sequence: TGTGCCAGCAGTTCCACGCGCTCTGGAAACACCATATATTTT.

The chain couples TRBV6-6 to TRBJ2-5; TRBD1 aligns across 8 bases. CDR1 and CDR2 from the germline V gene are MNHNY and SVGAGI (reference sequence). The CDR3 is 14 residues long. V trimming: 6 bases; J trimming: 3 bases; junction bases outside the gene matches: 6. DNA of the CDR3: TGTGCCAGCAGGACCGGACAGGGAAAAGAGACCCAGTACTTC. It specifies CASRTGQGKETQYF.

The V gene is TRBV4-3, the J gene TRBJ2-7, with 10 bases identical to TRBD2. The V and J ends lost 0 bases and 2 bases, in that order; junction bases with no gene match: 1. Looked up from germline, CDR1 is LGHNA and CDR2 is YSLEER. This CDR3 has 15 amino acids. This CDR3 reads CASSQDTSGTYEQYF. In DNA, the CDR3 is TGCGCCAGCAGCCAAGATACTAGCGGGACCTACGAGCAGTACTTC.

This clone was seen just once. This chain uses TRBV9 with TRBJ1-1, with D perhaps TRBD1 (5 bases). This CDR3 contains 15 residues. The V gene's germline CDR1 is SGDLS and CDR2 YYNGEE. V was clipped by 2 bases and J by 0 bases, with 11 bases between them. The CDR3 sequence: CASSVQGSLNTEAFF. The CDR3 DNA reads as TGTGCCAGCAGCGTTCAGGGTTCCCTGAACACTGAAGCTTTCTTT.

The chain links TRBV10-3 to TRBJ1-5, with D tentatively TRBD1 (5 bases). Trimming removed 0 bases from V and 4 bases from J, with 7 bases in between. Germline CDR1 is ENHRY and CDR2 is SYGVKD. CDR3 length equals 14 residues. CDR3 sequence: CAISESGGNQPQHF. DNA of the CDR3: TGTGCCATCAGTGAGTCCGGGGGGAATCAGCCCCAGCATTTT.

This chain joins TRBV19 and TRBJ1-4; D is perhaps TRBD1 (5 bases). CDR3 length: 15 residues. V gave up 1 base and J gave up 3 bases, with 9 bases separating them. Germline CDR1 reads LNHDA; CDR2 reads SQIVND (reference sequence). The CDR3 loop is CASSIGRAANEKLFF. The CDR3 DNA is TGTGCCAGTAGTATAGGCAGGGCGGCTAATGAAAAACTGTTTTTT.

The chain is built from TRBV30 and TRBJ1-1; D is ambiguous. Germline assignment: CDR1 GTSNPN and CDR2 SVGIG (reference sequence). V lost 3 bases and J lost 1, with 12 bases in between. The CDR3 contains 14 residues. CDR3: CAWSTDMGNTEAFF. The CDR3 nucleotides read TGTGCCTGGAGCACCGACATGGGGAACACTGAAGCTTTCTTT.

This sequence joins TRBV6-5 and TRBJ1-2, with D unclear. CDR1 MNHEY and CDR2 SVGAGI come from the germline V gene. This CDR3 is built from 14 residues. Trimming pared 2 bases from V and 4 bases from J, leaving 11 bases between. The CDR3 DNA reads as TGTGCCAGCAGTTACAGCGACGTTGGCTATGGCTACACCTTC. Encoded protein: CASSYSDVGYGYTF.

This clone turned up a few times. Different DNA sequences within this sample yield the same CDR3. This chain joins TRBV6-6 and TRBJ1-1; D perhaps matches TRBD1 (6 bases). Trimming cost V 2 bases and J 5 bases, with 9 bases left between them. Germline values: CDR1 MNHNY, CDR2 SVGAGI (reference sequence). This CDR3 is 13 amino acids long. DNA for the CDR3: TGTGCCAGCAGTTACGTAGGGGGAACTGAAGCTTTCTTT. It codes for CASSYVGGTEAFF.

V usage is TRBV6-2 or TRBV6-3 and J usage is TRBJ1-4; D uncertain. The CDR3 contains 15 residues. The germline V gene encodes CDR1 MNHEY and CDR2 SVGEGT. Trimming took off 0 bases at V and 7 bases at J, with 12 bases between the two ends. Here the CDR3 reads CASSYSTGGFEKLFF. The CDR3 DNA is TGTGCCAGCAGTTACTCGACCGGAGGGTTTGAAAAACTGTTTTTT.

J is TRBJ1-2 and V is TRBV19; unclear D gene. The CDR3 has 14 residues. V lost 4 bases and J 0 bases, leaving 9 bases between the germline ends. The germline V gene has CDR1 LNHDA and CDR2 SQIVND (reference sequence). The CDR3 DNA sequence: TGTGCCAGTAGTAGTCCGTATTCTAACTATGGCTACACCTTC. It is translated as CASSSPYSNYGYTF.

This clone was detected a few times. The CDR3 is CASSQESGEGYEQYF. The DNA for the CDR3 is TGCGCCAGCAGCCAAGAATCAGGGGAAGGCTACGAGCAGTACTTC. The chain recombines TRBV4-1 with TRBJ2-7; D is perhaps TRBD1 (6 bases). The CDR3 runs 15 residues. The V gene lost 0 bases and the J gene lost 3 bases, with 12 bases spanning the gap. Germline CDR1 is MGHRA and CDR2 is YSYEKL.

V usage is TRBV4-1 and J usage is TRBJ2-1; TRBD1 matches 9 bases. The CDR3 consists of 14 residues. Germline lookup yields CDR1 MGHRA and CDR2 YSYEKL. The V gene end was trimmed by 5 bases and the J gene end by 4 bases; junction bases not matched to a gene: 3. The CDR3 region is CASSWGQGYNEQFF. The CDR3 nucleotides read TGCGCCAGCAGCTGGGGACAGGGATACAATGAGCAGTTCTTC.